Listed here are 10 T cell receptor beta chains from one sample, sequenced in a study of T cell responses to AZD1222 COVID-19 vaccine (dated by TCRdb to the early 2020s). Reading the label with the study, this specimen's time point is: about 28 days (+/-7) after the second vaccine dose. To prepare the library, the immunoSEQ multiplex PCR assay was applied. TCRdb's version of the immuneACCESS table is confined to in-frame rearrangements and falls short of the full clone set. An unresolved V gene accounts for under half of the shortfall where checked; the remainder is of unknown origin. This sample holds 110,000 or so clones; around 89% were observed only once. The ten largest account for 6.5% of the sample. The material sequenced was peripheral blood, taken 28 days after the second AZD1222 dose. These receptors came from an adult who received the AZD1222 COVID-19 vaccine.

The chain has TRBV5-6 and TRBJ2-1; D ambiguous. The CDR3 loop spans 13 amino acids. Germline V gives CDR1 SGHDT, CDR2 YYEEEE. V shed 0 bases and J shed 7 bases, with 8 bases lying between them. CDR3: CASSLVLGNEQFF. In nucleotides, the CDR3 is TGTGCCAGCAGCTTGGTACTGGGTAATGAGCAGTTCTTC.

This sequence joins TRBV27 and TRBJ1-1; D is undetermined. Trimming took 11 bases from V and 2 from J, leaving 12 bases between them. The germline V gene has CDR1 MNHEY and CDR2 SMNVEV (reference sequence). The CDR3 has 12 residues. This CDR3 is CACGRVNTEAFF. The CDR3 DNA is TGTGCCTGCGGTCGTGTTAACACTGAAGCTTTCTTT.

V is TRBV4-3 and J is TRBJ2-7; the D gene is possibly TRBD2 (6 bases). The V end lost 1 base, the J end lost 0 bases, and 13 bases lay between the germline ends. The CDR3 runs 16 residues. Per the germline V gene, CDR1 is LGHNA and CDR2 is YSLEER. The CDR3 DNA is TGCGCCAGCAGCCAAGTAACGACCGGGGGCTCCTACGAGCAGTACTTC. Its protein product is CASSQVTTGGSYEQYF.

This chain uses TRBV21-1 with TRBJ2-7; TRBD1, the table's D call, lacks a check against the DNA. TRBV21-1 is classified as a pseudogene. The CDR3 length is 16 residues. CDR3 protein: CASSKIRDRLTYEQYF. In nucleotides, the CDR3 is TGTGCCAGCAGCAAAATAAGAGACAGGCTGACCTACGAGCAGTACTTC.

The chain joins TRBV28 to TRBJ2-7; D is unclear. The CDR3 is made up of 15 amino acids. Germline CDR1 is MDHEN and CDR2 is SYDVKM. V gave up 6 bases and J gave up 2 bases, with 17 bases separating them. The DNA of the CDR3 is TGTGCCAGCAGCTCACCCGGACGTTCGCCCTACGAGCAGTACTTC. It yields the protein CASSSPGRSPYEQYF.

In its sample, this clone was seen once. V usage is TRBV19 and J usage is TRBJ1-4; perhaps TRBD1 as D (5 bases). Germline CDR1 and CDR2: LNHDA and SQIVND (reference sequence). V was pared by 2 bases and J by 7 bases, with 17 bases between. The CDR3 contains 16 residues. CDR3 sequence (DNA): TGTGCCAGTAGTATACAGTACAGGAACCCGGGTGAAAAACTGTTTTTT. It yields the protein CASSIQYRNPGEKLFF.

This chain links TRBV29-1 with TRBJ2-7; D unclear. The CDR3 has 11 amino acids. Germline assignment: CDR1 SQVTM and CDR2 ANQGSEA. Trimming took 2 bases from V and 6 from J, leaving 8 bases between them. The CDR3 reads CSVETPGEQYF. The CDR3 DNA reads TGCAGCGTTGAAACGCCAGGCGAGCAGTACTTC.

The sample holds a few counts of this clone. The chain links TRBV29-1 to TRBJ1-1; TRBD1 is a possible D gene (5 bases). Trimming removed 4 bases at V and 1 base at J, with 28 bases between. Germline CDR1 reads SQVTM; CDR2 reads ANQGSEA. The CDR3 is 19 amino acids. CDR3: CSVGLGGWGQGYKNTEAFF. In DNA form, the CDR3 reads TGCAGCGTTGGCCTTGGCGGTTGGGGCCAAGGATACAAGAACACTGAAGCTTTCTTT. The full variable domain, its missing parts supplied by reference TRBV29-1 and TRBJ1-1, is SAVISQKPSRDICQRGTSLTIQCQVDSQVTMMFWYRQQPGQSLTLIATANQGSEATYESGFVIDKFPISRPNLTFSTLTVSNMSPEDSSIYLCSVGLGGWGQGYKNTEAFFGQGTRLTVV.

The J gene is TRBJ1-5, the V gene TRBV6-5; 8 bases agree with TRBD1. Trimming at V came to 6 bases and at J to 3 bases, leaving 4 bases not matched to a gene. CDR3 size: 14 residues. Germline V CDR1 and CDR2: MNHEY, SVGAGI. The chain's CDR3 is CASRDRATNQPQHF. In nucleotides, the CDR3 is TGTGCCAGCAGGGACAGGGCAACCAATCAGCCCCAGCATTTT.

This clone was seen only once. J is TRBJ1-1 and V is TRBV5-1; 7 bases agree with TRBD1. Germline-derived CDR1 and CDR2 are SGHRS and YFSETQ. This CDR3 has 14 residues. V lost 4 bases to trimming and J lost 4 bases; unmatched junction nucleotides: 7. This chain's CDR3 is CASSPPNRGTEAFF. The DNA of the CDR3 is TGCGCCAGCAGCCCACCTAACAGGGGCACTGAAGCTTTCTTT.